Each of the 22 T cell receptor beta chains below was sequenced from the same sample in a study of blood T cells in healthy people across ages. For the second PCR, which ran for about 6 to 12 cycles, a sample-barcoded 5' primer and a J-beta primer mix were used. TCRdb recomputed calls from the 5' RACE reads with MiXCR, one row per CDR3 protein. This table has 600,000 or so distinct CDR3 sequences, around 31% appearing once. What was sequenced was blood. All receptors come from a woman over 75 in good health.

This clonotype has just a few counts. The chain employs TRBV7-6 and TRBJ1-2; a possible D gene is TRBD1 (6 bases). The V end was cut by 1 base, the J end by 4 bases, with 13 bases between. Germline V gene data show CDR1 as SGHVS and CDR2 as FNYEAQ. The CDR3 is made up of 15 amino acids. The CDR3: CASSLGDRGAYGYTF. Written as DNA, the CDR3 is TGTGCCAGCAGCTTAGGGGATCGGGGGGCCTATGGCTACACCTTC.

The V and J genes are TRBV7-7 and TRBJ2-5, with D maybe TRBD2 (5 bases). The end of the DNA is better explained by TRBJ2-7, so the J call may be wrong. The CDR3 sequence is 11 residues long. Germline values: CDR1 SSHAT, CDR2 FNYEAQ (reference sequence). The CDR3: CAGETLHEQYF. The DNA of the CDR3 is TGTGCTGGGGAGACGCTCCACGAGCAGTACTTC.

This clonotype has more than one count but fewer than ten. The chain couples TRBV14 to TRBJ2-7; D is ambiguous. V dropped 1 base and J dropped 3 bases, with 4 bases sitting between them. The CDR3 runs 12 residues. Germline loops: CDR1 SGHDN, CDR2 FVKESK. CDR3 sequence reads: CASSQAIYEQYF. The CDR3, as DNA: TGTGCCAGCAGCCAAGCCATCTACGAGCAGTACTTC. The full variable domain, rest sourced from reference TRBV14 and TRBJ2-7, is EAGVTQFPSHSVIEKGQTVTLRCDPISGHDNLYWYRRVMGKEIKFLLHFVKESKQDESGMPNNRFLAERTGGTYSTLKVQPAELEDSGVYFCASSQAIYEQYFGPGTRLTVT.

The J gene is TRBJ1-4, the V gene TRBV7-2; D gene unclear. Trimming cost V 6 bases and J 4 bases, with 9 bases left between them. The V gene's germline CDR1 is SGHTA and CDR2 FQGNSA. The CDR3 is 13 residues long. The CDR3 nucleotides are TGTGCCAGCAGTCACACCCATAATGAAAAACTGTTTTTT. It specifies CASSHTHNEKLFF.

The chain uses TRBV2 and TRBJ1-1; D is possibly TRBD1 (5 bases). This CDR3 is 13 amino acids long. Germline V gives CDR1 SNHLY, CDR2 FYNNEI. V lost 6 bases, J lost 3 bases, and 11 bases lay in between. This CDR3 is CASSKNRYTEAFF. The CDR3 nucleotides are TGTGCCAGCAGCAAGAACAGGTACACTGAAGCTTTCTTT.

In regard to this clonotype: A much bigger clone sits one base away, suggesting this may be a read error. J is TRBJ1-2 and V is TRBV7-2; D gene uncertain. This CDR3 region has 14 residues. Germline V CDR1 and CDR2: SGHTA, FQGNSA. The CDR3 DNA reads TGTGTCAGCAGCCCAGCGGGCAGAAACTATGGCTACACCTTC. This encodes CVSSPAGRNYGYTF.

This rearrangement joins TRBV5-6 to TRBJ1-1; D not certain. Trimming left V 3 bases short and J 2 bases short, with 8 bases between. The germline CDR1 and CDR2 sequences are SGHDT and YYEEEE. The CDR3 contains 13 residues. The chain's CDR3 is CASSSGFNTEAFF. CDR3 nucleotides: TGTGCCAGCAGCTCGGGGTTTAACACTGAAGCTTTCTTT.

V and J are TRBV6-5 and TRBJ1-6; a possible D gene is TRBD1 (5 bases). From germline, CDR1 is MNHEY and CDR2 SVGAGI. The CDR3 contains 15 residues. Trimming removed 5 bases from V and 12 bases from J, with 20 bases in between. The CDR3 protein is CASSGFIGGSVPLHF. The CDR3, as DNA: TGTGCCAGCAGTGGCTTCATCGGGGGTTCTGTACCCCTCCACTTT.

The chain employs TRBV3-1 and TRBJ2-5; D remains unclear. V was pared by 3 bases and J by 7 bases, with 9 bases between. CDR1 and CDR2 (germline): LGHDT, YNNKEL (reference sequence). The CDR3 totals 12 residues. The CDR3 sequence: CASSQESGTQYF. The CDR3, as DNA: TGTGCCAGCAGCCAGGAATCTGGGACCCAGTACTTC.

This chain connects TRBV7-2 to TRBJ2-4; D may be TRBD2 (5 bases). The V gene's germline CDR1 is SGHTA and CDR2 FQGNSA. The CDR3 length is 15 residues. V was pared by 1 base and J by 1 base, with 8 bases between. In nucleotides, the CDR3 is TGTGCCAGCAGCTTAGGGACGGGGGCCAAAAACATTCAGTACTTC. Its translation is CASSLGTGAKNIQYF.

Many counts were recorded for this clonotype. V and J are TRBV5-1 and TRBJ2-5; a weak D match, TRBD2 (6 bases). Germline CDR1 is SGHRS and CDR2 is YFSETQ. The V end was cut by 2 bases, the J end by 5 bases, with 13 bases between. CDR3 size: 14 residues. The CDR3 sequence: CASSFTGGEETQYF. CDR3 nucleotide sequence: TGCGCCAGCAGCTTTACAGGCGGGGAGGAGACCCAGTACTTC.

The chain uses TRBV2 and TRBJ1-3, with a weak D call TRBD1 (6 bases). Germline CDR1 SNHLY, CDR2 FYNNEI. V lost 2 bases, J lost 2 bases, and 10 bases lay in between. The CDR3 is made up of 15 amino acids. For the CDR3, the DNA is TGTGCCAGCAGTGAAACGGGGGCGGCTGGAAACACCATATATTTT. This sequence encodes CASSETGAAGNTIYF.

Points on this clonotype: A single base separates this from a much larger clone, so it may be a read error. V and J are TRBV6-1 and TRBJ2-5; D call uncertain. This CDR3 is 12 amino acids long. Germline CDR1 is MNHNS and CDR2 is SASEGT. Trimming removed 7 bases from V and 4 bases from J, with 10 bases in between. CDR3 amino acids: CASMDLGETQYF. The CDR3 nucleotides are TGTGCCAGCATGGACCTAGGAGAGACCCAGTACTTC.

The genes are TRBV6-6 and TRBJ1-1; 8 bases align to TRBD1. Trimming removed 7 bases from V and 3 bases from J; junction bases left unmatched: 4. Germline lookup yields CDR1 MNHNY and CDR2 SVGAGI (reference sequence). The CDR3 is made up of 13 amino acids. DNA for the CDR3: TGTGCCAGCATCATACAGGGGGACACTGAAGCTTTCTTT. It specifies CASIIQGDTEAFF.

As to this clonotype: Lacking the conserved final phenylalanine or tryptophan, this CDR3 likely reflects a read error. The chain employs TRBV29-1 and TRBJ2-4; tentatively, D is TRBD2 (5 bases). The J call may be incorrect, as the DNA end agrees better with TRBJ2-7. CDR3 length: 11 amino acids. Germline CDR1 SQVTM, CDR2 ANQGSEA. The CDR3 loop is CSVALGYEQYS. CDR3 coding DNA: TGTAGCGTTGCATTGGGCTACGAGCAGTACTCC.

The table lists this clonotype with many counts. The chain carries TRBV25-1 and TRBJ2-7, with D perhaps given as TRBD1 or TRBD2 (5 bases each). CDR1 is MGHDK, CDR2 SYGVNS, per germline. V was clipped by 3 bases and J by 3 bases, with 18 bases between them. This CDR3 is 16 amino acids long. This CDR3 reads CASSEFRSGRYYEQYF. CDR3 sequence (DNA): TGTGCCAGCAGTGAGTTTCGTTCGGGACGGTACTACGAGCAGTACTTC.

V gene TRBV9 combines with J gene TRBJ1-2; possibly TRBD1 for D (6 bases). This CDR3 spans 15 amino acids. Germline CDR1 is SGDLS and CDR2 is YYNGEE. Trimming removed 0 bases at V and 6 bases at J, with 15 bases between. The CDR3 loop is CASSVGSQGLNGYTF. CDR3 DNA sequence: TGTGCCAGCAGCGTAGGAAGTCAGGGGCTGAATGGCTACACCTTC. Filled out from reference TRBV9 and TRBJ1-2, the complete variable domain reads DSGVTQTPKHLITATGQRVTLRCSPRSGDLSVYWYQQSLDQGLQFLIQYYNGEERAKGNILERFSAQQFPDLHSELNLSSLELGDSALYFCASSVGSQGLNGYTFGSGTRLTVV.

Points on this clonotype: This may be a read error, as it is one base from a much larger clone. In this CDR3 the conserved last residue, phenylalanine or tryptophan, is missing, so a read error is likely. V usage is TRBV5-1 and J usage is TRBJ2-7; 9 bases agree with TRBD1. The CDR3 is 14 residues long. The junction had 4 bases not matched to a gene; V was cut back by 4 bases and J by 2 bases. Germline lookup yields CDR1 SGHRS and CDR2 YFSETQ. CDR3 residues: CASSRQGVPYEQYY. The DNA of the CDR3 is TGCGCCAGCAGCCGACAGGGGGTTCCCTACGAGCAGTACTAC.

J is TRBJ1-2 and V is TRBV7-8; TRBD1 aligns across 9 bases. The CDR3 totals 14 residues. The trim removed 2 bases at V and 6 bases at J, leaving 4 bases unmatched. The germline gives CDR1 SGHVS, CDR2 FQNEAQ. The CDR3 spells CASSLPGTGNGYTF. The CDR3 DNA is TGTGCCAGCAGCTTACCGGGGACAGGGAATGGCTACACCTTC.

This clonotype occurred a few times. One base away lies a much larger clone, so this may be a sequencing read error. CDR3 in DNA: TGTGCCGGCAGCTTCAGCAGGGTCCAAGAGACCCAGTACTTC. Amino acid sequence: CAGSFSRVQETQYF. The chain carries TRBV11-2 and TRBJ2-5, with a tentative D call TRBD1 (5 bases). The CDR3 contains 14 residues. Per germline, CDR1 SGHAT and CDR2 FQNNGV.

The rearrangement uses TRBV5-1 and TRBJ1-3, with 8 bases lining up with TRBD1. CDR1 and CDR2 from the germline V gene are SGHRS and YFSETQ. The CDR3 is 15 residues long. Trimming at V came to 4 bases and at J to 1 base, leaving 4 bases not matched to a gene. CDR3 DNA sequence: TGCGCCAGCAGCGCACAGGGGGGATCTGGAAACACCATATATTTT. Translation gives CASSAQGGSGNTIYF. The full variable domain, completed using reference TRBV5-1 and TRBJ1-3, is KAGVTQTPRYLIKTRGQQVTLSCSPISGHRSVSWYQQTPGQGLQFLFEYFSETQRNKGNFPGRFSGRQFSNSRSEMNVSTLELGDSALYLCASSAQGGSGNTIYFGEGSWLTVV.

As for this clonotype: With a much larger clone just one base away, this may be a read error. CDR3 protein: CASSSRGSSYNEQYF. CDR3 coding DNA: TGTGCCAGCAGCTCCCGAGGTAGCTCCTACAATGAGCAGTACTTC. J is TRBJ2-1 and V is TRBV7-2, with D hard to call. TRBJ2-7 explains the end of the DNA better; the J call may be wrong. This CDR3 spans 15 amino acids. Germline CDR1 reads SGHTA; CDR2 reads FQGNSA.